This entry lists 11 T cell receptor beta chains sequenced from one sample in a study of blood T cell repertoires in COVID-19 (dated by TCRdb to 2020 to 2022). The library relied on the immunoSEQ multiplex PCR assay. Drawn from immuneACCESS, this table holds only the in-frame rearrangements with V and J called that TCRdb kept. Clones are partly lost; checked studies trace under half to an unresolved V gene and leave the rest unexplained. This sample has about 120,000 clones in its table, and less than 90% of those were observed once. Of the sample, under 5% falls within the top ten clones. Material: PBMCs or T cells enriched from blood (not recorded which). These receptors were taken from a woman in her 30s who had recovered from COVID-19.

The gene calls are TRBV29-1 and TRBJ2-3; TRBD1 agrees at 10 bases. V lost 8 bases, J lost 2 bases, and 10 bases stayed unmatched. The CDR3 is made up of 15 amino acids. Germline V gives CDR1 SQVTM, CDR2 ANQGSEA. The CDR3: CSTGRGTGATDTQYF. CDR3 bases: TGCAGCACCGGAAGGGGGACAGGGGCCACAGATACGCAGTATTTT.

The rearrangement joins TRBV7-2 to TRBJ1-2, with 7 bases that match TRBD1. V shed 6 bases and J 6 bases; nucleotides not matched to a gene: 13. The CDR3 consists of 15 residues. Germline values: CDR1 SGHTA, CDR2 FQGNSA. The CDR3 bases are TGTGCCAGCAGTTCGCGGAGGGGGCCCAGCCATGGCTACACCTTC. Translating gives CASSSRRGPSHGYTF.

In its sample, this clone was seen once. Here the CDR3 reads CASSPLGGSGYTF. The CDR3 DNA sequence: TGTGCCAGCAGCCCGCTTGGGGGGTCTGGCTACACCTTC. This chain uses TRBV7-9 with TRBJ1-2, with D possibly TRBD1 on 5 matching bases. Germline V gene data show CDR1 as SEHNR and CDR2 as FQNEAQ (reference sequence). The CDR3 has 13 amino acids. With 5 bases removed from V and 7 bases from J, the gap between germline ends came to 14 bases. The full variable domain, in which reference TRBV7-9 and TRBJ1-2 provide the parts outside the CDR3, is DTGVSQNPRHKITKRGQNVTFRCDPISEHNRLYWYRQTLGQGPEFLTYFQNEAQLEKSRLLSDRFSAERPKGSFSTLEIQRTEQGDSAMYLCASSPLGGSGYTFGSGTRLTVV.

This clone was seen only once. This chain uses TRBV19 with TRBJ2-7; TRBD1 aligns across 10 bases. Germline values: CDR1 LNHDA, CDR2 SQIVND (reference sequence). V shed 6 bases, J shed 0 bases, and the junction held 2 bases outside the gene matches. This CDR3 is built from 14 residues. In DNA form, the CDR3 reads TGTGCCAGTAGCGGGACAGGGGACTCCTACGAGCAGTACTTC. Translating it yields CASSGTGDSYEQYF.

This chain links TRBV5-1 with TRBJ2-2, with 10 nucleotides matching TRBD2. This CDR3 region has 15 residues. The trim removed 0 bases at V and 6 bases at J, leaving 2 bases unmatched. Germline CDR1 reads SGHRS; CDR2 reads YFSETQ. In DNA, the CDR3 is TGCGCCAGCAGCTTGGGTCTAGCGGGAGCCGGGGAGCTGTTTTTT. This codes for CASSLGLAGAGELFF.

V gene TRBV7-2 combines with J gene TRBJ1-3; no firm D call. This CDR3 region has 14 residues. V was cut by 2 bases and J by 8 bases, with 13 bases left in between. Germline V lookup: CDR1 SGHTA, CDR2 FQGNSA. The CDR3 region is CASSLSGAADTIYF. DNA of the CDR3: TGTGCCAGCAGCTTATCAGGCGCCGCTGACACCATATATTTT.

The chain combines TRBV9 with TRBJ2-1; a weak D match, TRBD2 (6 bases). Germline V gene lookup returns CDR1 SGDLS and CDR2 YYNGEE. V lost 2 bases and J 0 bases, leaving 12 bases between the germline ends. The CDR3 has 16 amino acids. CDR3 DNA: TGTGCCAGCAGCGTCCTAGCGTATAGCTCCTACAATGAGCAGTTCTTC. It translates to CASSVLAYSSYNEQFF.

This chain links TRBV30 with TRBJ2-5, with TRBD1 matching 7 bases. Germline V gives CDR1 GTSNPN, CDR2 SVGIG (reference sequence). CDR3 length: 15 amino acids. V trimming: 5 bases; J trimming: 5 bases; junction bases outside the gene matches: 14. CDR3 residues: CAWHLQGLNSETQYF. The CDR3 DNA is TGTGCCTGGCACCTACAGGGGTTGAATAGTGAGACCCAGTACTTC.

This chain uses TRBV28 with TRBJ2-5; no definite D call. The CDR3 totals 14 residues. The V and J ends lost 1 base and 5 bases respectively, with 11 bases between them. Germline CDR1 and CDR2: MDHEN and SYDVKM. This chain's CDR3 is CASSLFSIGETQYF. The CDR3, as DNA: TGTGCCAGCAGTTTATTCAGCATCGGGGAGACCCAGTACTTC.

This chain uses TRBV7-3 with TRBJ2-1; the match to TRBD2 covers 14 bases. The CDR3 spans 16 residues. CDR1 SGHTA and CDR2 FQGTGA come from the germline V gene. V lost 5 bases to trimming and J lost 4 bases; unmatched junction nucleotides: 4. The CDR3: CASSPGLAGAYNEQFF. CDR3 DNA sequence: TGTGCCAGCAGCCCGGGACTAGCGGGAGCTTACAATGAGCAGTTCTTC. Full variable domain (remainder filled in from reference TRBV7-3 and TRBJ2-1): GAGVSQTPSNKVTEKGKYVELRCDPISGHTALYWYRQSLGQGPEFLIYFQGTGAADDSGLPNDRFFAVRPEGSVSTLKIQRTERGDSAVYLCASSPGLAGAYNEQFFGPGTRLTVL.

The chain recombines TRBV19 with TRBJ2-6; 9 nucleotides align to TRBD2. CDR3 size: 17 residues. Germline loops: CDR1 LNHDA, CDR2 SQIVND (reference sequence). J was trimmed by 4 bases and V by 6 bases; bases with no gene match: 10. CDR3 bases: TGTGCCAGTAGATTAGCGGGAGCCGCGAGGGGGGCCAACGTCCTGACTTTC. Amino acids: CASRLAGAARGANVLTF. Combining the CDR3 with reference TRBV19 and TRBJ2-6 gives the whole variable domain DGGITQSPKYLFRKEGQNVTLSCEQNLNHDAMYWYRQDPGQGLRLIYYSQIVNDFQKGDIAEGYSVSREKKESFPLTVTSAQKNPTAFYLCASRLAGAARGANVLTFGAGSRLTVL.